Below are 31 T cell receptor beta chains sequenced from a single sample in a study of blood T cell repertoires in COVID-19. Profiling relied on immunoSEQ multiplex PCR, and the TCRdb table lists in-frame clones only, not all of them. The data contain about 75,000 clones, roughly 90% of them singletons. The sequenced material came from peripheral blood. The receptors were sampled from a woman aged 50 to 65 with acute or convalescent COVID-19.

This clone was observed once. This chain joins TRBV28 and TRBJ2-7; 10 bases match TRBD1. This CDR3 contains 14 residues. In germline, CDR1 is MDHEN, CDR2 SYDVKM. Trimming at V came to 9 bases and at J to 3 bases, leaving 8 bases not matched to a gene. Here the CDR3 DNA reads TGTGCCAGTAGGATTTGGACAGGGGGCTACGAGCAGTACTTC. This gives the protein CASRIWTGGYEQYF.

The rearrangement uses TRBV7-3 and TRBJ1-3, with a tentative D call TRBD1 (5 bases). V gave up 4 bases and J gave up 3 bases, with 10 bases separating them. The CDR3 spans 14 residues. Germline V CDR1 and CDR2: SGHTA, FQGTGA. CDR3 DNA sequence: TGTGCCAGCAGCTCAGGGCTAGGTGGAAACACCATATATTTT. Protein sequence: CASSSGLGGNTIYF.

The V and J genes are TRBV27 and TRBJ1-5; D unresolved. The germline V gene has CDR1 MNHEY and CDR2 SMNVEV (reference sequence). Deletions cut 0 bases from V and 6 bases from J, with 9 bases between. There are 14 residues in the CDR3. CDR3 bases: TGTGCCAGCAGTTTATCGACCGGGAGTCAGCCCCAGCATTTT. Protein: CASSLSTGSQPQHF.

The chain employs TRBV5-6 and TRBJ1-2; possibly TRBD1 for D (6 bases). This CDR3 spans 13 amino acids. Deletions cut 3 bases from V and 10 bases from J, with 16 bases between. CDR1 is SGHDT and CDR2 is YYEEEE in the germline V gene. The CDR3 region is CASSWGQSRDYTF. The CDR3 nucleotides are TGTGCCAGCAGCTGGGGACAATCAAGAGACTACACCTTC.

The J gene is TRBJ2-7, the V gene TRBV30, with D possibly being TRBD2 (5 bases). This CDR3 region has 15 residues. V dropped 1 base and J dropped 0 bases, with 13 bases sitting between them. Germline CDR1 is GTSNPN and CDR2 is SVGIG (reference sequence). CDR3 sequence: CAWSESGALSYEQYF. DNA for the CDR3: TGTGCCTGGAGTGAGAGCGGAGCCCTCTCCTACGAGCAGTACTTC.

The J gene is TRBJ2-2, the V gene TRBV19, with a weak D call TRBD1 (6 bases). The V and J ends lost 2 bases and 7 bases respectively, with 17 bases between them. The CDR3 covers 16 residues. The germline V gene has CDR1 LNHDA and CDR2 SQIVND (reference sequence). CDR3 coding DNA: TGTGCCAGTAGTATATCGGCTGGGGGCGTGGGCGGGGAGCTGTTTTTT. Translating gives CASSISAGGVGGELFF.

The V gene is TRBV13, the J gene TRBJ2-7; the D gene is possibly TRBD2 (5 bases). In germline, CDR1 is PRHDT, CDR2 FYEKMQ (reference sequence). V lost 0 bases to trimming and J lost 0 bases, with 12 bases between them. The CDR3 runs 16 residues. As DNA, the CDR3 is TGTGCCAGCAGCTTAGGTGGCAGTGGACTCTCCTACGAGCAGTACTTC. The encoded protein is CASSLGGSGLSYEQYF.

This clone was counted only a few times. The genes are TRBV30 and TRBJ1-6, with TRBD1 as a possible D gene (5 bases). The CDR3 length is 15 residues. Looked up from germline, CDR1 is GTSNPN and CDR2 is SVGIG (reference sequence). Trimming shortened V by 1 base and J by 3 bases, and 10 bases separated the two germline ends. The DNA for the CDR3 is TGTGCCTGGAGTGAGGGACTTCACTATAATTCACCCCTCCACTTT. This sequence encodes CAWSEGLHYNSPLHF.

The chain combines TRBV19 with TRBJ1-3; D is possibly TRBD1 (5 bases). Between the trimmed V and J ends, which lost 4 bases and 2 bases, there was a span of 9 bases. Germline V gene sequence: CDR1 LNHDA, CDR2 SQIVND (reference sequence). The CDR3 consists of 14 residues. The CDR3 bases are TGTGCCAGTAGTAGACAGACGGCTGGAAACACCATATATTTT. This encodes CASSRQTAGNTIYF.

The chain links TRBV5-1 to TRBJ2-7; TRBD2 might be the D (7 bases). Germline CDR1 reads SGHRS; CDR2 reads YFSETQ. The V gene lost 4 bases and the J gene lost 6 bases, with 17 bases spanning the gap. CDR3 length equals 14 residues. Written as DNA, the CDR3 is TGCGCCAGCAGCCTGGCCGGGGAGGGGGGCGAGCAGTACTTC. This encodes CASSLAGEGGEQYF. Combining the CDR3 with reference TRBV5-1 and TRBJ2-7 gives the whole variable domain KAGVTQTPRYLIKTRGQQVTLSCSPISGHRSVSWYQQTPGQGLQFLFEYFSETQRNKGNFPGRFSGRQFSNSRSEMNVSTLELGDSALYLCASSLAGEGGEQYFGPGTRLTVT.

The chain joins TRBV5-6 to TRBJ2-5; 11 nucleotides match TRBD1. Germline CDR1 and CDR2: SGHDT and YYEEEE. V lost 1 base and J lost 5; bases outside the gene matches: 4. CDR3 length: 15 amino acids. The CDR3, as DNA: TGTGCCAGCAGCTTGCGGACAGGGGGCGCCGAGACCCAGTACTTC. Its translation: CASSLRTGGAETQYF.

This chain uses TRBV7-2 with TRBJ2-7, with D perhaps TRBD1 (5 bases). Per the germline V gene, CDR1 is SGHTA and CDR2 is FQGNSA. With 3 bases removed from V and 4 bases from J, the gap between germline ends came to 13 bases. This CDR3 region has 14 residues. The CDR3 is CASSLGWGSYEQYF. Written as DNA, the CDR3 is TGTGCCAGCAGCTTGGGCTGGGGCTCTTACGAGCAGTACTTC.

This sequence joins TRBV7-9 and TRBJ1-2; D gene ambiguous. From germline, CDR1 is SEHNR and CDR2 FQNEAQ (reference sequence). The CDR3 loop spans 15 amino acids. The V end was cut by 1 base, the J end by 1 base, with 10 bases between. The CDR3 is CASSLEYPNNYGYTF. As DNA, the CDR3 is TGTGCCAGCAGCTTAGAATATCCTAATAACTATGGCTACACCTTC.

V gene TRBV11-3 combines with J gene TRBJ2-1; TRBD2 agrees at 10 bases. V shed 5 bases and J 3 bases; nucleotides not matched to a gene: 4. There are 15 residues in the CDR3. The germline V gene has CDR1 SGHNT and CDR2 YENEEA. Written as DNA, the CDR3 is TGTGCCAGCAGCGCAGCGGGAGGGGGCTACAATGAGCAGTTCTTC. Translation gives CASSAAGGGYNEQFF. Full variable domain (rest looked up from reference TRBV11-3 and TRBJ2-1): EAGVVQSPRYKIIEKKQPVAFWCNPISGHNTLYWYLQNLGQGPELLIRYENEEAVDDSQLPKDRFSAERLKGVDSTLKIQPAELGDSAVYLCASSAAGGGYNEQFFGPGTRLTVL.

The chain recombines TRBV13 with TRBJ2-7; D is unclear. The CDR3 consists of 12 residues. The germline gives CDR1 PRHDT, CDR2 FYEKMQ (reference sequence). The germline V and J ends were trimmed by 3 bases and 3 bases, with 6 bases remaining between them. Here the CDR3 reads CASSFGGYEQYF. The CDR3 DNA reads TGTGCCAGCAGCTTCGGTGGCTACGAGCAGTACTTC.

V gene TRBV5-1 combines with J gene TRBJ2-7; TRBD1 is a possible D gene (6 bases). The CDR3 length is 14 residues. Per the germline V gene, CDR1 is SGHRS and CDR2 is YFSETQ. V dropped 0 bases and J dropped 5 bases, with 12 bases sitting between them. The CDR3 DNA reads as TGCGCCAGCAGCTTGGTGGGACAAGGGCACGAGCAGTACTTC. Its protein product is CASSLVGQGHEQYF.

This clone was seen a few times. V is TRBV5-6 and J is TRBJ2-7; D is unresolved. The CDR3 spans 15 residues. The germline V and J ends were trimmed by 1 base and 0 bases, with 11 bases remaining between them. Looked up from germline, CDR1 is SGHDT and CDR2 is YYEEEE. The CDR3 DNA sequence: TGTGCCAGCAGCTTGCTTCAGGCAGGCTCCTACGAGCAGTACTTC. It translates to CASSLLQAGSYEQYF.

This sequence joins TRBV6-1 and TRBJ1-3; 7 bases map to TRBD1. Trimming took 2 bases from V and 0 from J; bases not matched to a gene: 4. This CDR3 has 16 residues. Germline CDR1 reads MNHNS; CDR2 reads SASEGT. The CDR3 DNA sequence: TGTGCCAGCAGTGAAAGGGGACAGCTCTCTGGAAACACCATATATTTT. It translates to CASSERGQLSGNTIYF.

The chain links TRBV7-2 to TRBJ2-5; 7 bases align to TRBD1. This CDR3 contains 14 residues. Germline CDR1 and CDR2: SGHTA and FQGNSA. V was clipped by 5 bases and J by 1 base; unmatched bases: 4. CDR3 in amino acids: CASSTTGPQETQYF. In DNA, the CDR3 is TGTGCCAGCAGCACGACAGGGCCCCAAGAGACCCAGTACTTC.

This clone was detected a few times. V usage is TRBV21-1 and J usage is TRBJ1-2; whether TRBD1, the table's D call, matches the DNA was not checked. TRBV21-1 is a recognized pseudogene. The CDR3 length is 16 residues. The CDR3 loop reads CASSRWTGRRVYGYTF. The CDR3 region has the DNA TGTGCCAGCAGCAGGTGGACAGGGCGGCGGGTTTATGGCTACACCTTC.

This clone ranks as medium-sized. The chain carries TRBV27 and TRBJ1-6; D remains unclear. The germline V gene encodes CDR1 MNHEY and CDR2 SMNVEV (reference sequence). Trimming removed 2 bases from V and 2 bases from J, with 10 bases in between. The CDR3 has 16 amino acids. The CDR3: CASSLARGTYNSPLHF. The DNA for the CDR3 is TGTGCCAGCAGTTTAGCCCGAGGAACCTATAATTCACCCCTCCACTTT.

This rearrangement joins TRBV19 to TRBJ2-1; TRBD1 matches 9 bases. The germline CDR1 and CDR2 sequences are LNHDA and SQIVND (reference sequence). This CDR3 comprises 16 residues. With V trimmed by 5 bases and J by 14 bases, 19 bases remained unmatched. CDR3 coding DNA: TGTGCCAGTAGTGAATCAGAACAGGGGGCGGCCCCTGGTGAGTTCTTC. Translating gives CASSESEQGAAPGEFF.

The chain links TRBV18 to TRBJ1-4; 10 nucleotides agree with TRBD1. Germline loops: CDR1 KGHSH, CDR2 LQKENI. V shed 4 bases and J 8 bases; nucleotides not matched to a gene: 4. The CDR3 covers 14 residues. The chain's CDR3 is CASSQDRGGEKLFF. The CDR3 nucleotides read TGTGCCAGCTCACAGGACAGGGGGGGCGAAAAACTGTTTTTT. Variable domain in full (rest from reference TRBV18 and TRBJ1-4): NAGVMQNPRHLVRRRGQEARLRCSPMKGHSHVYWYRQLPEEGLKFMVYLQKENIIDESGMPKERFSAEFPKEGPSILRIQQVVRGDSAAYFCASSQDRGGEKLFFGSGTQLSVL.

This chain joins TRBV2 and TRBJ2-1, with 9 positions matching TRBD1. Germline assignment: CDR1 SNHLY and CDR2 FYNNEI. The CDR3 is 14 amino acids. J gave up 6 bases and V 6 bases, and 6 bases lay outside the gene matches. Here the CDR3 DNA reads TGTGCCAGCAGAGTACAGGGGGCTGGCAATGAGCAGTTCTTC. This encodes CASRVQGAGNEQFF.

This rearrangement joins TRBV18 to TRBJ2-3; D is possibly TRBD2 (7 bases). This CDR3 is built from 17 residues. V gave up 0 bases and J gave up 2 bases, with 15 bases separating them. CDR1 and CDR2 (germline): KGHSH, LQKENI. The CDR3 bases are TGTGCCAGCTCACCACCGTGGGGGGGGCGACTCACAGATACGCAGTATTTT. Its protein is CASSPPWGGRLTDTQYF.

This rearrangement joins TRBV3-1 (or the pseudogene TRBV3-2) to TRBJ1-1, with TRBD1 identical over 8 bases. Germline V gene sequence: CDR1 LGHDT, CDR2 YNNKEL (reference sequence). Trimming at V came to 1 base and at J to 10 bases, leaving 8 bases not matched to a gene. CDR3 length: 14 amino acids. The DNA for the CDR3 is TGTGCCAGCAGCCAAGGGGGCAGGGGGCAAGGAGCTTTCTTT. Its translation: CASSQGGRGQGAFF.

In its sample, this clone was seen once. The chain combines TRBV9 with TRBJ1-3; perhaps TRBD1 as D (5 bases). Per the germline V gene, CDR1 is SGDLS and CDR2 is YYNGEE. The CDR3 extends over 16 amino acids. V gave up 0 bases and J gave up 0 bases, with 10 bases separating them. The CDR3 here is CASSVDGGGSGNTIYF. CDR3 DNA: TGTGCCAGCAGCGTAGATGGGGGAGGCTCTGGAAACACCATATATTTT. The full variable domain, with the rest looked up from reference TRBV9 and TRBJ1-3, is DSGVTQTPKHLITATGQRVTLRCSPRSGDLSVYWYQQSLDQGLQFLIQYYNGEERAKGNILERFSAQQFPDLHSELNLSSLELGDSALYFCASSVDGGGSGNTIYFGEGSWLTVV.

This chain connects TRBV7-2 to TRBJ1-4; D gene uncertain. Germline V gene sequence: CDR1 SGHTA, CDR2 FQGNSA. This CDR3 is built from 12 residues. Trimming took off 5 bases at V and 7 bases at J, with 8 bases between the two ends. CDR3 sequence (DNA): TGTGCCAGCAGCCTAACTGGTGAAAAACTGTTTTTT. Amino acid sequence: CASSLTGEKLFF.

This chain uses TRBV3-1 (or the pseudogene TRBV3-2) with TRBJ1-6; possible D gene TRBD1, 6 bases. Looked up from germline, CDR1 is LGHDT and CDR2 is YNNKEL (reference sequence). This CDR3 region has 17 residues. Trimming took 1 base from V and 7 from J, leaving 17 bases between them. The DNA for the CDR3 is TGTGCCAGCAGCCAAGCTGGGAGCAGGGGAGGGAATTCACCCCTCCACTTT. Protein: CASSQAGSRGGNSPLHF.

The genes are TRBV2 and TRBJ1-5; the D gene is possibly TRBD1 (6 bases). Germline V gene lookup returns CDR1 SNHLY and CDR2 FYNNEI. Deletions cut 6 bases from V and 0 bases from J, with 12 bases between. The CDR3 runs 15 residues. The CDR3 sequence: CASRRTDYSNQPQHF. CDR3 sequence (DNA): TGTGCCAGCAGGCGGACAGATTATAGCAATCAGCCCCAGCATTTT.

The rearrangement links TRBV7-9 to TRBJ2-4, with 9 bases matching TRBD2. The J segment lost 8 bases and the V segment lost 5 bases, leaving 7 bases of the junction unmatched. This CDR3 has 14 residues. The germline gives CDR1 SEHNR, CDR2 FQNEAQ (reference sequence). This CDR3 is CASSAPSSGDIQYF. In DNA form, the CDR3 reads TGTGCCAGCAGCGCACCGTCTAGCGGGGACATTCAGTACTTC.